This T cell receptor beta chain was captured by sequencing in a study of blood T cell repertoires in COVID-19. Study at large: COVID-19 samples from acute and convalescent phases originated in the United States, Italy and Spain. Sample material is recorded as cDNA or gDNA derived from T cells, B-cell-depleted T cells, or PBMCs.

Clones were read by immunoSEQ multiplex PCR, and TCRdb kept only the in-frame ones, dropping some. This sample has 80,000 to 90,000 clones, with approximately 83% found just once. The CDR3 has 17 residues. Germline V gene lookup returns CDR1 SGHKS and CDR2 YYEKEE (reference sequence). J lost 6 bases, V lost 2 bases, and 15 bases had no gene match. This TCR was recovered from a woman aged 70 to 79 with acute or convalescent COVID-19. The chain employs TRBV5-5 and TRBJ2-7; 9 positions agree with TRBD1. Source material: peripheral blood. The CDR3 protein is CASSLPPGQGSYLEQYF. Written as DNA, the CDR3 is TGTGCCAGCAGCTTACCCCCGGGACAGGGATCCTATCTCGAGCAGTACTTC.